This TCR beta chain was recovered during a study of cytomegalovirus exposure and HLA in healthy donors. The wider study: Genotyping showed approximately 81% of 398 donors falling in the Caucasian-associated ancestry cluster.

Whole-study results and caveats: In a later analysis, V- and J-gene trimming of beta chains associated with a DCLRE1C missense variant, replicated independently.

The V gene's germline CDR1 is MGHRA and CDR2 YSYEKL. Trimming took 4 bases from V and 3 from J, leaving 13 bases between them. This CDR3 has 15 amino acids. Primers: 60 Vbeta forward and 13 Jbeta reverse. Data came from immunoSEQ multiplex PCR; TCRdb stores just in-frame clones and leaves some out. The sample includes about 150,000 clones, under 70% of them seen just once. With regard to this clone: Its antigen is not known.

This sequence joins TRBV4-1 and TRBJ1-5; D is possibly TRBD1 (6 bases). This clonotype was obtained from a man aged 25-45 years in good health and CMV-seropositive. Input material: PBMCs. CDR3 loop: CASSRIGQFNQPQHF. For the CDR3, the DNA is TGCGCCAGCAGCCGTATCGGACAGTTCAATCAGCCCCAGCATTTT.